This TCR beta chain was recorded in a study of radiation and T cells in renal cell carcinoma. Germline CDR1 reads LNHNV; CDR2 reads YYDKDF (reference sequence). V lost 0 bases to trimming and J lost 2 bases, with 13 bases between them. The CDR3 is made up of 16 amino acids. Broader study findings: From baseline, blood top tumor clonotypes peaked at 2 weeks post-radiation.

With respect to this clone: Its antigen is not identified.

TCRdb keeps only in-frame clones here, not all; method: immunoSEQ multiplex PCR. The sample lists about 170,000 clones, approximately 90% occurring once. Time point of the sample: blood 4 weeks post-SBRT, at nephrectomy. Treatment here: 15 Gy SBRT to primary tumor, nephrectomy 4 weeks later. Nephrectomy followed 15 Gy stereotactic body radiation by 4 weeks. After SBRT, blood was collected at 2 and 4 weeks, plus baseline. The tumor was a clear cell renal cell carcinoma. This specimen consisted of blood, obtained from a patient whose treatment included radiotherapy and nephrectomy. This clonotype was obtained from a woman aged 45-65 years with renal cell carcinoma. This sequence joins TRBV15 and TRBJ1-2; D is undetermined. CDR3 DNA sequence: TGTGCCACCAGCAGAGATTACGTGGTGGGGAACTATGGCTACACCTTC. Its protein is CATSRDYVVGNYGYTF.